These T cell receptor beta chains were read from a single sample in a study of CD4 T cells in relation to SARS-CoV-2 and coronaviruses. The method was immunoSEQ multiplex PCR; TCRdb's version includes in-frame clones alone and lacks a portion of them. The table shows roughly 43,000 clones, with about 80% occurring only once. No antigen is known for these receptors. Specimen: naive CD4+ T cells from PBMCs, cultured in vitro. The receptors were sampled from an adult with COVID-19. Both conserved end residues are part of each CDR3. Each record gives: CDR3 DNA, CDR3 protein, V gene, J gene, clone size, D gene. The D gene is left open where the match is weak. Expanded clones are given a class, and other clones once, few, many or no size at all.

DNA: TGTGCCAGCAGCCCAGGGGGGGGGATGGGTTCACCCCTCCACTTT; CDR3: CASSPGGGMGSPLHF; V: TRBV7-8; J: TRBJ1-6; size: NA; D: TRBD1
DNA: TGTGCCAGCAGTTACAATTGGAGGGGCGGGTGGACTGAAGCTTTCTTT; CDR3: CASSYNWRGGWTEAFF; V: TRBV6-5; J: TRBJ1-1; size: NA; D: NA
DNA: TGCGCCAGCAGCCAAGGGGGATCGAACACTGAAGCTTTCTTT; CDR3: CASSQGGSNTEAFF; V: TRBV4-1; J: TRBJ1-1; size: NA; D: NA
DNA: TGTGCCATCAGTCCGGGCCCTCCCCAGCCCCAGCATTTT; CDR3: CAISPGPPQPQHF; V: TRBV10-3; J: TRBJ1-5; size: NA; D: NA
DNA: TGTGCCAGCTCACCCGAATTTTCAAGCAATCAGCCCCAGCATTTT; CDR3: CASSPEFSSNQPQHF; V: TRBV18; J: TRBJ1-5; size: NA; D: NA
DNA: TGCGCCAGCAGCCATCGTCAGGAGAATTCACCCCTCCACTTT; CDR3: CASSHRQENSPLHF; V: TRBV4-3; J: TRBJ1-6; size: NA; D: NA
DNA: TGCGCCAGCAGCCAAGATGGGACAGGGGCCTACAATGAGCAGTTCTTC; CDR3: CASSQDGTGAYNEQFF; V: TRBV4-3; J: TRBJ2-1; size: NA; D: TRBD1
DNA: TGTGCCAGCCGTAGGGGGGGATTCTCCTACGAGCAGTACTTC; CDR3: CASRRGGFSYEQYF; V: TRBV13; J: TRBJ2-7; size: NA; D: NA
DNA: TGCGCCAGCAGTCGACAGAAGCAGTACTTC; CDR3: CASSRQKQYF; V: TRBV10-1; J: TRBJ2-7; size: few; D: NA
DNA: TGTGCCAGCGCCATGAGGGGACAGGGGGTCCGAGAGACCCAGTACTTC; CDR3: CASAMRGQGVRETQYF; V: TRBV27; J: TRBJ2-5; size: NA; D: TRBD1
DNA: TGTGCCAGCGGGCGTCCGGGGAGGAATGAGCAGTTCTTC; CDR3: CASGRPGRNEQFF; V: TRBV12-3/TRBV12-4; J: TRBJ2-1; size: NA; D: NA
DNA: TGTGCCAGCAGCAAATCCCTGTCGGGCTGTGAGCAGTTCTTC; CDR3: CASSKSLSGCEQFF; V: TRBV21-1; J: TRBJ2-1; size: medium-sized; D: NA
DNA: TGTGCCTGGAGTGGCGCGGTCCCCGGACAGAATTCACCCCTCCACTTT; CDR3: CAWSGAVPGQNSPLHF; V: TRBV30; J: TRBJ1-6; size: few; D: NA
DNA: TGTGCCAGCAGTTCGGACAGGGAAATTTCACCCCTCCACTTT; CDR3: CASSSDREISPLHF; V: TRBV6-5; J: TRBJ1-6; size: NA; D: TRBD1
DNA: TGTGCCAGCAGCCAGACAGGGGGCAGGTACAATGAGCAGTTCTTC; CDR3: CASSQTGGRYNEQFF; V: TRBV3-1/TRBV3-2; J: TRBJ2-1; size: NA; D: TRBD1
DNA: TGTGCCAGCAGCCAAGGTATCAGCGGGAGGGGCTCAGATACGCAGTATTTT; CDR3: CASSQGISGRGSDTQYF; V: TRBV14; J: TRBJ2-3; size: NA; D: TRBD2
DNA: TGTGCCAGCAGTGGCCGACTAGCGGATAGCACAGATACGCAGTATTTT; CDR3: CASSGRLADSTDTQYF; V: TRBV2; J: TRBJ2-3; size: NA; D: TRBD2
DNA: TGTGCCAGCAGCGAAGGACGACATCGATATAATTCACCCCTCCACTTT; CDR3: CASSEGRHRYNSPLHF; V: TRBV3-1/TRBV3-2; J: TRBJ1-6; size: few; D: NA
DNA: TGTGCCAGCAGCCAAGACGGACCTTTGGACATTCAGTACTTC; CDR3: CASSQDGPLDIQYF; V: TRBV4-2; J: TRBJ2-4; size: NA; D: NA
DNA: TGTGCCAGTGTATGGGGGGCCAGGGCCGGGGAGCTGTTTTTT; CDR3: CASVWGARAGELFF; V: TRBV28; J: TRBJ2-2; size: NA; D: NA
DNA: TGTGCCAGCTCACTTGACGGACAGGGCGTCACTGAAGCTTTCTTT; CDR3: CASSLDGQGVTEAFF; V: TRBV18; J: TRBJ1-1; size: NA; D: TRBD1
DNA: TGTGCCAGCAGCCAAGACGGAGGACGCTACAATGAGCAGTTCTTC; CDR3: CASSQDGGRYNEQFF; V: TRBV3-1/TRBV3-2; J: TRBJ2-1; size: NA; D: NA
DNA: TGTGCCAGCAGCTTAGCGGTAGGACAGGGGAGAAGCCAAGAGACCCAGTACTTC; CDR3: CASSLAVGQGRSQETQYF; V: TRBV7-9; J: TRBJ2-5; size: NA; D: TRBD1
DNA: TGTGCCAGCAGCCAAGATCTATCCGGGACAGGGAAACTCTATGGCTACACCTTC; CDR3: CASSQDLSGTGKLYGYTF; V: TRBV3-1/TRBV3-2; J: TRBJ1-2; size: NA; D: TRBD1
DNA: TGTGCCAGCAGGAGGGGGGACGGTGGGTCACCCCTCCACTTT; CDR3: CASRRGDGGSPLHF; V: TRBV25-1; J: TRBJ1-6; size: NA; D: NA